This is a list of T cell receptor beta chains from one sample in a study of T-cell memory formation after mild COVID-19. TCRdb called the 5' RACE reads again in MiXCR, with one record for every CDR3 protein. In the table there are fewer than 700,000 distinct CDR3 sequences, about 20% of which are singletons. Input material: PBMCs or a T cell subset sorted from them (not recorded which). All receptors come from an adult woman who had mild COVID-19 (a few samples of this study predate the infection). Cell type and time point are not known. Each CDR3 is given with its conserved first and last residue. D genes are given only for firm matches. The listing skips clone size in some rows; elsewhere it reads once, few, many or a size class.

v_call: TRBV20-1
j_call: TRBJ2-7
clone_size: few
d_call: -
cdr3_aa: CSARLGVDEQYF
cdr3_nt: TGCAGTGCTAGATTGGGTGTTGACGAGCAGTACTTC

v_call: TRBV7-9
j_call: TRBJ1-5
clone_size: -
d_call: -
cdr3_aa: CASSADSGNQPQHF
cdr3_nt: TGTGCCAGCAGCGCCGACAGCGGCAATCAGCCCCAGCATTTT

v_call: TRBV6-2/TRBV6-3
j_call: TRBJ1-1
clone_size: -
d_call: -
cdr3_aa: CASRRNSEYTEAFF
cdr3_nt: TGTGCCAGCAGAAGAAACAGCGAATACACTGAAGCTTTCTTT

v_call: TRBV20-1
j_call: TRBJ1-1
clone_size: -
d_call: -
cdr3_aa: CSAVLGVNTEAFF
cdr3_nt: TGCAGTGCCGTACTCGGAGTGAACACTGAAGCTTTCTTT

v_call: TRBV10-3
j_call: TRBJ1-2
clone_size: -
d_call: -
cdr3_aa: CAISPGEGNYGYTF
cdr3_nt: TGTGCCATCTCCCCTGGGGAAGGGAACTATGGCTACACCTTC

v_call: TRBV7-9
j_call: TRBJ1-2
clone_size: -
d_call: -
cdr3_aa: CASSSLTGPNYGYTF
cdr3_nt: TGTGCCAGCAGCAGTCTTACAGGGCCGAACTATGGCTACACCTTC

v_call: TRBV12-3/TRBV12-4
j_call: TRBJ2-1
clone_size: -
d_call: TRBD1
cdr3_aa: CASIRDRVENEQFF
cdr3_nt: TGTGCCAGCATCCGGGACAGGGTTGAAAATGAGCAGTTCTTC

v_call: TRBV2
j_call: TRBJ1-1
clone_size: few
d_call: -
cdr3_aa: CASSEYGGGTEAFF
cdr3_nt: TGTGCCAGCAGTGAATACGGGGGAGGCACTGAAGCTTTCTTT

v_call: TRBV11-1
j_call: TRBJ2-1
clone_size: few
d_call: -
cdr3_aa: CASSSLRGGSQYNEQFF
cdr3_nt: TGTGCCAGCAGCTCCCTAAGGGGAGGTTCCCAGTACAATGAGCAGTTCTTC

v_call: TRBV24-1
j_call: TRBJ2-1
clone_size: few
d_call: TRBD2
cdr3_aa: CATDKLAGGRNNEQFF
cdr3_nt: TGTGCCACCGATAAACTAGCGGGAGGACGTAACAATGAGCAGTTCTTC

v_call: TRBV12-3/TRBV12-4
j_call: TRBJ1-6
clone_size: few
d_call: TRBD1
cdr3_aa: CATKRGDRNSPLHF
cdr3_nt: TGTGCCACCAAGAGAGGGGACAGGAATTCACCCCTCCACTTT

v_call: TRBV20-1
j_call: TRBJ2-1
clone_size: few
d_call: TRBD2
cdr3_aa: CSAETSGGHEQFF
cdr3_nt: TGCAGTGCGGAGACTAGCGGGGGCCATGAGCAGTTCTTC

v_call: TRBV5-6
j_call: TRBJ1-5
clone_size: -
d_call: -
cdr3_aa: CASSMTSGNQPQHF
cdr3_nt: TGTGCCAGCAGCATGACTTCAGGGAATCAGCCCCAGCATTTT

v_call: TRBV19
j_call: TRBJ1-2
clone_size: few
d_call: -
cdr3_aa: CASIPNPDSSNYGYTF
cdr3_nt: TGTGCCAGTATTCCAAATCCGGACAGTTCTAACTATGGCTACACCTTC

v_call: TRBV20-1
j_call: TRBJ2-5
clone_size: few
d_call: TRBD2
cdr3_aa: CSAPPPLLAGGTWTQYF
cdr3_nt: TGCAGTGCTCCGCCGCCTCTTCTAGCGGGGGGCACCTGGACCCAGTACTTC

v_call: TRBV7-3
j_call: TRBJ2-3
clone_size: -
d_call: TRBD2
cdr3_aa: CASSLLAGRTSTDTQYF
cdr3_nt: TGTGCCAGCAGCTTACTAGCGGGGCGAACTAGCACAGATACGCAGTATTTT

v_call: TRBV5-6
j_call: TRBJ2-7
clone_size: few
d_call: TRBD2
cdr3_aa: CASRTPGTKGSYEQYF
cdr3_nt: TGTGCCAGCAGAACCCCTGGGACTAAGGGGAGCTACGAGCAGTACTTC

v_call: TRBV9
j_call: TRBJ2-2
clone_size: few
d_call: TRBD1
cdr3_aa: CASSVGTGVVTGELFF
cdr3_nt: TGTGCCAGCAGCGTGGGGACAGGGGTGGTGACCGGGGAGCTGTTTTTT

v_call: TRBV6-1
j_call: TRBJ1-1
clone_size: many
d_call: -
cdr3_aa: CASSPTHSNTEAFF
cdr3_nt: TGTGCCAGCAGCCCGACCCACTCGAACACTGAAGCTTTCTTT

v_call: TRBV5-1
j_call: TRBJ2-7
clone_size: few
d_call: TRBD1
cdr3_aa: CASSLDGTGVFDEQYF
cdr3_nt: TGCGCCAGCAGCTTGGACGGGACAGGGGTATTTGACGAGCAGTACTTC

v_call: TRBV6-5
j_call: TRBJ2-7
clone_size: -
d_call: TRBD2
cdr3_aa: CASSETSGGSYEQYF
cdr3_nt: TGTGCCAGCAGTGAGACTAGCGGGGGCTCCTACGAGCAGTACTTC

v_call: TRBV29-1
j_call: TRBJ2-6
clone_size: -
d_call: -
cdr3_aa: CSVDRMGSGANVLTF
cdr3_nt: TGCAGCGTTGATAGGATGGGGAGTGGGGCCAACGTCCTGACTTTC

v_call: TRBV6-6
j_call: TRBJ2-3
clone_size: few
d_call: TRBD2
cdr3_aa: CASSSYWTSGAQADTQYF
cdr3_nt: TGTGCCAGCAGTTCCTACTGGACTAGCGGGGCCCAAGCAGATACGCAGTATTTT

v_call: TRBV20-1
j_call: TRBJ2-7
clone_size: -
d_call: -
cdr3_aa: CSARSQSYEQYF
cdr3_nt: TGCAGTGCTAGGTCGCAGTCCTACGAGCAGTACTTC

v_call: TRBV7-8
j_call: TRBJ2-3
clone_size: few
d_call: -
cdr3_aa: CASSLVGGYTDTQYF
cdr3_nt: TGTGCCAGCAGCTTAGTTGGCGGTTACACAGATACGCAGTATTTT

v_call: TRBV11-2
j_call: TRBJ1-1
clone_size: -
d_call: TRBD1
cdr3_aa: CASSQHRGPLAEAFF
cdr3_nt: TGTGCCAGCAGCCAACACAGGGGGCCTCTCGCTGAAGCTTTCTTT

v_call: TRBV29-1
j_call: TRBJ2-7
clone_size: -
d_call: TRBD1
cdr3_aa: CSAGGDRRYEQYF
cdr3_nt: TGCAGCGCCGGTGGGGACAGGAGGTACGAGCAGTACTTC

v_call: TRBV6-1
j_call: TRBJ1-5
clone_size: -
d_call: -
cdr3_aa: CASSGDPRQFQHF
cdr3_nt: TGTGCCAGCAGTGGGGACCCTCGACAGTTCCAGCATTTT

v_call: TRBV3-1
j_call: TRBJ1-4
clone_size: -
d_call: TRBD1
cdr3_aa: CASSSTGGPNEKLFF
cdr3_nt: TGTGCCAGCAGTTCTACAGGGGGCCCTAATGAAAAACTGTTTTTT

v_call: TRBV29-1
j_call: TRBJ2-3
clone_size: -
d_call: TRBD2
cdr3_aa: CSVGPGGITDTQYF
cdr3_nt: TGCAGCGTTGGCCCGGGGGGGATTACAGATACGCAGTATTTT

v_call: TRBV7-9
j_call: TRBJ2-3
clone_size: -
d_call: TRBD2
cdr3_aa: CASSWTSGTGVF
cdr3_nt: TGTGCCAGCAGCTGGACTAGCGGGACAGGGGTGTTT

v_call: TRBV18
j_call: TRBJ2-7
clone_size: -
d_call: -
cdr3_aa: CAGSPPPGRDEQYF
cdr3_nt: TGTGCCGGCTCACCACCGCCAGGTCGGGACGAGCAGTACTTC

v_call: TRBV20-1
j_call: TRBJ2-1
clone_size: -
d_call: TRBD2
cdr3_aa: CSARTSGSIYNEQFF
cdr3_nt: TGCAGTGCGAGGACTAGCGGGAGTATTTACAATGAGCAGTTCTTC

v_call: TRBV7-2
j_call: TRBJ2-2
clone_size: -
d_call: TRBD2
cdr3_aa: CASSISGINTGELFF
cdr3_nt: TGTGCCAGCAGCATAAGCGGGATTAACACCGGGGAGCTGTTTTTT

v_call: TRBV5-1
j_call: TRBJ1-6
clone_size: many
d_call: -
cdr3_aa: CASSFTQTGGSNNSPLHF
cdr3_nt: TGCGCCAGCAGCTTTACTCAGACGGGGGGGTCTAATAATTCACCCCTCCACTTT

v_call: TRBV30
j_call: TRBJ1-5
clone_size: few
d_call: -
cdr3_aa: CAWRPGFGQPQHF
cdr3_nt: TGTGCCTGGAGACCAGGTTTCGGTCAGCCCCAGCATTTT

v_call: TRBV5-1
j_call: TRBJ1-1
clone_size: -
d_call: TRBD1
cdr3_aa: CASSTQGAGTEAFF
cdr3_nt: TGCGCCAGCAGCACACAGGGGGCTGGCACTGAAGCTTTCTTT

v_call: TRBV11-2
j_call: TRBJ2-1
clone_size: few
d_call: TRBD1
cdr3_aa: CASSFDRDGRYNEQFF
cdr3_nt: TGTGCCAGCAGCTTCGACAGGGACGGACGATACAATGAGCAGTTCTTC

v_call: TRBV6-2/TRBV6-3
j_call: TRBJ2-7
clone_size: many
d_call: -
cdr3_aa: CASSYGESYEQYF
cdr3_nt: TGTGCCAGCAGTTACGGCGAATCCTACGAGCAGTACTTC

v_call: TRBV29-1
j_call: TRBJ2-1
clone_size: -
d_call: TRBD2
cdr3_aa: CSVGASGVNEQFF
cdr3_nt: TGCAGCGTTGGAGCTAGCGGAGTCAATGAGCAGTTCTTC

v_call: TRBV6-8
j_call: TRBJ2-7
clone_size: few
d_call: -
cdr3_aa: CASSQGHFSYEQYF
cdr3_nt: TGTGCCAGCAGCCAGGGGCACTTCTCCTACGAGCAGTACTTC

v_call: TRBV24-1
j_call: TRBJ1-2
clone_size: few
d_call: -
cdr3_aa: CATSGREYYGYTF
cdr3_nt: TGTGCCACCAGTGGAAGGGAATACTATGGCTACACCTTC

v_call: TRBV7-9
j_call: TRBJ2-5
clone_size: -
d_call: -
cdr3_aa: CASSRDSRGETQYF
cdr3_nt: TGTGCCAGCAGCCGGGACAGCCGGGGGGAGACCCAGTACTTC

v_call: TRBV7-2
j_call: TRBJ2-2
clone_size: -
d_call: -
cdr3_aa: CASSLVGLGTAGELFF
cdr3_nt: TGTGCCAGCAGCTTAGTTGGTCTAGGGACGGCCGGGGAGCTGTTTTTT

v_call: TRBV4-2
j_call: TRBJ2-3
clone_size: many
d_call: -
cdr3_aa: CASSQGVGGDTQYF
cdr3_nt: TGTGCCAGCAGCCAAGGTGTTGGCGGTGATACGCAGTATTTT

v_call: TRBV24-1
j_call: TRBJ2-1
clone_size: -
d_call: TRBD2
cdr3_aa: CAPSLRTSGRAVPYNEQFF
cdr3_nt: TGTGCCCCCTCACTGCGGACTAGCGGGAGGGCCGTGCCCTACAATGAGCAGTTCTTC

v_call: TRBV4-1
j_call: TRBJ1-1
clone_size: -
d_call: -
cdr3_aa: CASSSLAGPLFTEAFF
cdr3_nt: TGCGCCAGCAGTTCTCTGGCAGGGCCCCTTTTCACTGAAGCTTTCTTT

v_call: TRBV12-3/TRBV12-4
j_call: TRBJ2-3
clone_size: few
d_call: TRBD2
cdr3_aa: CASSLSKTSGTDTQYF
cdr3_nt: TGTGCCAGCAGTTTAAGTAAGACTAGCGGCACAGATACGCAGTATTTT

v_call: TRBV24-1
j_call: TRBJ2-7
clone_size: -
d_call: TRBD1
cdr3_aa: CATSDSRPTGIGSYEQYF
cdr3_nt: TGTGCCACCAGTGATTCCCGACCGACAGGGATCGGCTCCTACGAGCAGTACTTC

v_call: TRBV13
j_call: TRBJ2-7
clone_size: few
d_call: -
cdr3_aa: CASSSRDTAGEQYF
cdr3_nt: TGTGCCAGCAGCTCTAGGGACACGGCCGGCGAGCAGTACTTC

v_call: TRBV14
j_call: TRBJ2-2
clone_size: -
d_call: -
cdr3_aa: CASTNRGGELFF
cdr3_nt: TGTGCCAGCACCAACCGCGGCGGGGAGCTGTTTTTT

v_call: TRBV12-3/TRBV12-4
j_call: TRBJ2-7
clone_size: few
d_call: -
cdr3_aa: CASSSTNSYEQYF
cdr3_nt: TGTGCCAGCAGTTCGACTAACTCCTACGAGCAGTACTTC

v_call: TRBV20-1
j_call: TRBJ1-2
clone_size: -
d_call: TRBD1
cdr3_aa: CSARASGTGGGGYTF
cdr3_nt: TGCAGTGCTAGAGCTTCCGGGACAGGGGGAGGTGGCTACACCTTC

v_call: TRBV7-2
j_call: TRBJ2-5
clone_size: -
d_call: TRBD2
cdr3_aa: CASSLLSGTSKETQYF
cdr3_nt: TGTGCCAGCAGCCTCCTTAGCGGGACTAGTAAGGAGACCCAGTACTTC

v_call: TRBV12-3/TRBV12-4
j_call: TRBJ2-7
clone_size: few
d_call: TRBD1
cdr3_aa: CASSVDRDDEQYF
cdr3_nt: TGTGCCAGCAGCGTCGACAGGGATGACGAGCAGTACTTC

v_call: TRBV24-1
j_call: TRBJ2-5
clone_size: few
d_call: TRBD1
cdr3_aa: CATSDPGQGRETQYF
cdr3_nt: TGTGCCACCAGTGACCCGGGACAGGGTAGGGAGACCCAGTACTTC

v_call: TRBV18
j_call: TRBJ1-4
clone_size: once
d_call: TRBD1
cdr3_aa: CASSPKDRTAATNEKLFF
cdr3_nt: TGTGCCAGCTCACCCAAGGACAGGACAGCTGCAACTAATGAAAAACTGTTTTTT

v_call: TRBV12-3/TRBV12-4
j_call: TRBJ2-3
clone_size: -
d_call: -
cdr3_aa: CASSFDMGDTQYF
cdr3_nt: TGTGCCAGCAGTTTTGACATGGGGGATACGCAGTATTTT

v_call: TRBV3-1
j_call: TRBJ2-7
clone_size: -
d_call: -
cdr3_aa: CASSQAPLRSSSYEQYF
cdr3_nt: TGTGCCAGCAGCCAAGCACCGCTACGTAGCAGCTCCTACGAGCAGTACTTC